The 23 T cell receptor beta chains given below trace back to one sample, sequenced in a study of blood T cell repertoires in COVID-19 (dated by TCRdb to the early 2020s). The protocol used for the library was the immunoSEQ multiplex PCR assay. In its TCRdb copy, this immuneACCESS table keeps in-frame sequences only and misses some clones. Where compared with another copy, unresolved V genes explain less than half of these, and the others have no known cause. Within this sample are roughly 30,000 clones, with just under 95% of them counted one time only. The top ten constitute approximately 0.88% of the sample. The sample was peripheral blood. The receptors derive from an older woman with COVID-19, enrolled during active disease.

This chain connects TRBV6-5 to TRBJ1-1; 7 bases map to TRBD1. This CDR3 has 13 amino acids. Germline V gene data show CDR1 as MNHEY and CDR2 as SVGAGI. J was trimmed by 0 bases and V by 8 bases; bases with no gene match: 3. The CDR3 DNA reads TGTGCCAGCGGGGGACAGATGAACACTGAAGCTTTCTTT. This sequence encodes CASGGQMNTEAFF.

The chain uses TRBV30 and TRBJ1-4; D gene uncertain. Germline assignment: CDR1 GTSNPN and CDR2 SVGIG (reference sequence). V was cut by 2 bases and J by 0 bases, with 13 bases left in between. The CDR3 runs to 16 residues. The CDR3 sequence is CAWSFGRTATNEKLFF. In DNA, the CDR3 is TGTGCCTGGAGTTTTGGGCGGACTGCAACTAATGAAAAACTGTTTTTT.

The rearrangement links TRBV11-2 to TRBJ2-1, with 8 bases aligning to TRBD2. With V trimmed by 3 bases and J by 8 bases, 18 bases remained unmatched. CDR3 length: 18 amino acids. Germline V lookup: CDR1 SGHAT, CDR2 FQNNGV. CDR3 amino acids: CASSFVARAGDRIYEQFF. CDR3 DNA sequence: TGTGCCAGCAGCTTCGTGGCCCGAGCGGGAGACAGAATCTATGAGCAGTTCTTC. Filled out from reference TRBV11-2 and TRBJ2-1, the complete variable domain reads EAGVAQSPRYKIIEKRQSVAFWCNPISGHATLYWYQQILGQGPKLLIQFQNNGVVDDSQLPKDRFSAERLKGVDSTLKIQPAKLEDSAVYLCASSFVARAGDRIYEQFFGPGTRLTVL.

The chain joins TRBV27 to TRBJ2-7; 8 bases map to TRBD1. CDR1 MNHEY and CDR2 SMNVEV come from the germline V gene (reference sequence). There are 17 residues in the CDR3. The V gene end was trimmed by 3 bases and the J gene end by 3 bases; junction bases not matched to a gene: 13. CDR3 DNA: TGTGCCAGCAGTTTTGGGGGATCCTGGACAGGGATCTACGAGCAGTACTTC. It is translated as CASSFGGSWTGIYEQYF.

This chain joins TRBV27 and TRBJ1-2, with a possible D match to TRBD1 (6 bases). The V gene lost 6 bases and the J gene lost 4 bases, with 18 bases spanning the gap. Germline CDR1 MNHEY, CDR2 SMNVEV (reference sequence). There are 15 residues in the CDR3. The CDR3 DNA sequence: TGTGCCAGCAGCCCTCGGCGACAGGATCGCTATGGCTACACCTTC. It codes for CASSPRRQDRYGYTF.

This chain connects TRBV12-3 or TRBV12-4 to TRBJ1-1; weak D call: TRBD1 (5 bases). The germline V and J ends were trimmed by 3 bases and 4 bases, with 9 bases remaining between them. The CDR3 contains 13 residues. DNA for the CDR3: TGTGCCAGCAGTTTCGGGGGAGGCACTGAAGCTTTCTTT. Translated: CASSFGGGTEAFF.

This chain links TRBV6-4 with TRBJ2-3; 9 bases align to TRBD1. J lost 3 bases, V lost 4 bases, and 2 bases had no gene match. The CDR3 runs 14 residues. Germline CDR1 and CDR2: MRHNA and SNTAGT. The CDR3 loop reads CASSAGQGTDTQYF. The CDR3 region has the DNA TGTGCCAGCAGTGCGGGACAGGGTACAGATACGCAGTATTTT.

The chain employs TRBV28 and TRBJ1-4; D ambiguous. The CDR3 length is 15 residues. V dropped 6 bases and J dropped 7 bases, with 18 bases sitting between them. Germline CDR1 and CDR2: MDHEN and SYDVKM. CDR3 loop: CASSSPGFDGEKLFF. DNA of the CDR3: TGTGCCAGCAGCTCACCGGGATTTGATGGTGAAAAACTGTTTTTT.

The count of this clone is one. This chain uses TRBV18 with TRBJ1-3; 9 nucleotides match TRBD1. The CDR3 is made up of 18 amino acids. V gave up 1 base and J gave up 4 bases; unmatched junction bases: 11. Germline values: CDR1 KGHSH, CDR2 LQKENI. CDR3 nucleotide sequence: TGTGCCAGCTCACCACTTGGCCCACAGGGGGCAGCGGGAAACACCATATATTTT. It yields the protein CASSPLGPQGAAGNTIYF.

This chain connects TRBV7-8 to TRBJ1-5; a possible D gene is TRBD1 (5 bases). This CDR3 is 14 amino acids long. CDR1 is SGHVS and CDR2 is FQNEAQ in the germline V gene. Between the trimmed V and J ends, which lost 0 bases and 7 bases, there was a span of 10 bases. The CDR3 here is CASSLAQQEQPQHF. The DNA for the CDR3 is TGTGCCAGCAGCTTAGCGCAACAGGAGCAGCCCCAGCATTTT.

The chain carries TRBV28 and TRBJ1-5; a possible D gene is TRBD1 (6 bases). Germline CDR1 reads MDHEN; CDR2 reads SYDVKM. CDR3 size: 17 residues. Trimming pared 6 bases from V and 2 bases from J, leaving 20 bases between. In nucleotides, the CDR3 is TGTGCCAGCAGGGCCCCGGACAGCCCTATGGGCAATCAGCCCCAGCATTTT. Protein: CASRAPDSPMGNQPQHF.

The sample holds one count of this clone. The rearrangement uses TRBV11-2 and TRBJ2-5; 7 bases are shared with TRBD2. Per germline, CDR1 SGHAT and CDR2 FQNNGV. V lost 1 base and J lost 6; bases outside the gene matches: 5. The CDR3 is made up of 14 amino acids. The CDR3 reads CASSLVLSGKTQYF. As DNA, the CDR3 is TGTGCCAGCAGCTTAGTTTTGAGCGGGAAGACCCAGTACTTC.

The chain joins TRBV7-2 to TRBJ1-5; 9 bases match TRBD1. The germline CDR1 and CDR2 sequences are SGHTA and FQGNSA. This CDR3 has 14 residues. The J segment lost 7 bases and the V segment lost 5 bases, leaving 6 bases of the junction unmatched. The CDR3 sequence is CASSLEGQGQPQHF. The DNA for the CDR3 is TGTGCCAGCAGCCTGGAGGGACAGGGCCAGCCCCAGCATTTT. The full variable domain, completed using reference TRBV7-2 and TRBJ1-5, is GAGVSQSPSNKVTEKGKDVELRCDPISGHTALYWYRQSLGQGLEFLIYFQGNSAPDKSGLPSDRFSAERTGGSVSTLTIQRTQQEDSAVYLCASSLEGQGQPQHFGDGTRLSIL.

This clone was seen a single time. The genes are TRBV13 and TRBJ2-5; 9 nucleotides match TRBD1. CDR3 length: 13 residues. V lost 4 bases, J lost 5 bases, and 2 bases stayed unmatched. Per germline, CDR1 PRHDT and CDR2 FYEKMQ (reference sequence). CDR3 residues: CASSWGQGETQYF. The DNA of the CDR3 is TGTGCCAGCAGCTGGGGACAGGGCGAGACCCAGTACTTC.

This clone came up a few times. The genes are TRBV13 and TRBJ1-3, with no clear D. The germline V gene encodes CDR1 PRHDT and CDR2 FYEKMQ (reference sequence). CDR3 length: 15 amino acids. Trimming cost V 0 bases and J 0 bases, with 6 bases left between them. The DNA of the CDR3 is TGTGCCAGCAGCTTAGGTCATGTCTCTGGAAACACCATATATTTT. Its protein is CASSLGHVSGNTIYF.

The chain recombines TRBV28 with TRBJ1-1, with D tentatively TRBD1 (6 bases). The CDR3 contains 13 residues. V was clipped by 6 bases and J by 1 base, with 9 bases between them. Germline V gene sequence: CDR1 MDHEN, CDR2 SYDVKM. The CDR3 DNA follows: TGTGCCAGCAGGGGGACACCGAACACTGAAGCTTTCTTT. It is translated as CASRGTPNTEAFF.

The gene calls are TRBV2 and TRBJ2-2; D is undetermined. The germline V gene has CDR1 SNHLY and CDR2 FYNNEI. The CDR3 length is 14 residues. V was cut by 7 bases and J by 4 bases, with 13 bases left in between. In DNA, the CDR3 is TGTGCCAGCAAGATGCCCACTACCACCGGGGAGCTGTTTTTT. It is translated as CASKMPTTTGELFF.

This clone showed up just once. The V call is TRBV19, the J call TRBJ1-2; TRBD1 is a possible D gene (5 bases). Germline CDR1 and CDR2: LNHDA and SQIVND (reference sequence). The CDR3 loop spans 15 amino acids. The ends were cut back, 4 bases at V and 6 bases at J, with 18 bases in the middle. As DNA, the CDR3 is TGTGCCAGTAGTACCAGAACCGGGACTTCAAATGGCTACACCTTC. This codes for CASSTRTGTSNGYTF.

The chain uses TRBV11-2 and TRBJ1-4; 9 positions match TRBD1. The germline V gene has CDR1 SGHAT and CDR2 FQNNGV. Trimming removed 4 bases from V and 0 bases from J; junction bases left unmatched: 12. This CDR3 comprises 19 residues. CDR3 sequence reads: CASSYPKGTGWATNEKLFF. The DNA of the CDR3 is TGTGCCAGCAGCTACCCTAAAGGGACAGGGTGGGCAACTAATGAAAAACTGTTTTTT.

V gene TRBV7-2 combines with J gene TRBJ1-4, with 10 bases aligning to TRBD1. CDR1 is SGHTA, CDR2 FQGNSA, per germline. Trimming removed 5 bases from V and 7 bases from J; junction bases left unmatched: 4. The CDR3 totals 14 residues. CDR3 sequence: CASSADRGAEKLFF. The CDR3 nucleotides read TGTGCCAGCAGCGCGGACAGGGGGGCTGAAAAACTGTTTTTT.

The rearrangement links TRBV30 to TRBJ2-5; 12 bases line up with TRBD2. Germline assignment: CDR1 GTSNPN and CDR2 SVGIG (reference sequence). CDR3 length equals 13 residues. Trimming removed 7 bases from V and 4 bases from J; junction bases left unmatched: 4. The CDR3 bases are TGTGCCTACGGACTAGCGGGATTAGAGACCCAGTACTTC. Residues: CAYGLAGLETQYF.

The chain uses TRBV5-6 and TRBJ2-1; TRBD2 aligns across 15 bases. V lost 4 bases and J lost 1; bases outside the gene matches: 9. CDR1 and CDR2 (germline): SGHDT, YYEEEE. CDR3 length equals 19 residues. The chain's CDR3 is CASSPGLAGGSSSYNEQFF. The CDR3 DNA reads as TGTGCCAGCAGCCCGGGACTAGCGGGAGGTTCTTCGTCCTACAATGAGCAGTTCTTC.

The chain joins TRBV28 to TRBJ2-7, with D unresolved. The length of the CDR3 is 8 residues. Germline CDR1 reads MDHEN; CDR2 reads SYDVKM. The CDR3 sequence: CKRYEQYF. CDR3 coding DNA: TGTAAGCGTTACGAGCAGTACTTC.